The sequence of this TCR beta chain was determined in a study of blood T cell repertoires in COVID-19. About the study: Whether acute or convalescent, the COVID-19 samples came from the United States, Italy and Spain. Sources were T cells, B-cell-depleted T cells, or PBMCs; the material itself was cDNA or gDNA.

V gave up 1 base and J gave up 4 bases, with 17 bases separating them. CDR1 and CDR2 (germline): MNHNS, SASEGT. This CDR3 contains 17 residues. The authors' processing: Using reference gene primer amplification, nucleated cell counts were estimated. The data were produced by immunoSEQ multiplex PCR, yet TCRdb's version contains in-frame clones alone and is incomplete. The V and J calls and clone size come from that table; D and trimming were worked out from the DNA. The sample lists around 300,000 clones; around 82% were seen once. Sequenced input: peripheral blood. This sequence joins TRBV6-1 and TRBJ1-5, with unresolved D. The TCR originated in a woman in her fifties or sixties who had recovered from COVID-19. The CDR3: CASSEDHLLDPNQPQHF. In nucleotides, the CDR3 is TGTGCCAGCAGTGAAGACCACCTACTAGACCCTAATCAGCCCCAGCATTTT.